The present T cell receptor beta chain was sequenced within a study of T-cell memory formation after mild COVID-19. Study results and caveats: Certain responding clones were present in pre-infection memory, suggesting participation of cross-reactive memory. CD4/CD8 balance held among clones contracting day 15 to 85, and later expanders leaned CD4+.

After 5'RACE with constant-segment primers, TCR alpha and TCR beta cDNA libraries carrying sample barcodes and UMIs were obtained. Each CDR3 protein gets one entry after TCRdb re-called the 5' RACE reads with MiXCR. The data hold more than 85,000 distinct CDR3 sequences, with 11% observed a single time. Only a few counts were recorded for this clonotype. Its antigen is unknown. CDR1 SEHNR and CDR2 FQNEAQ come from the germline V gene (reference sequence). The CDR3 is 15 residues long. J was trimmed by 5 bases and V by 5 bases; bases with no gene match: 11. Sequenced: PBMCs or a T cell subset sorted from them (not recorded which). The rearrangement uses TRBV7-9 and TRBJ1-2, with 7 bases that match TRBD1. This TCR was sampled from a man between 18 and 35 years old who had mild COVID-19 (a few samples of this study predate the infection). Cell type and time point are not known. The CDR3 reads CASSPHARDRYGYTF. As DNA, the CDR3 is TGTGCCAGCAGCCCCCACGCCCGGGACAGATATGGCTACACCTTC.